The rows below give T cell receptor beta chains drawn from one sample of a study of cytomegalovirus exposure and HLA in healthy donors. Some clones are missing from TCRdb's copy, which holds only in-frame ones; the method was immunoSEQ multiplex PCR. The data hold some 49,000 clones, with 92% observed a single time. The sequencing sample was made of PBMCs. The receptor source for this set is a man between 18 and 29 years old in good health and CMV-seronegative. The conserved cysteine and the conserved F or W are not part of the CDR3 here. Fields, in order: J gene, V gene, CDR3 protein.

TRBJ2-2	TRBV7-9	ASSLVEGLAGELF
TRBJ2-5	TRBV5-4	ASRSTSSGETQY
TRBJ2-7	TRBV27	ASSFFQGSYEQY
TRBJ2-3	TRBV5-1	ASSLGGDTQY
TRBJ2-2	TRBV11-3	ASSSRYTGELF
TRBJ2-3	TRBV6-1	ASSLLAETDTQY
TRBJ1-2	TRBV28	ASSRLGQGLIGYT
TRBJ2-5	TRBV5-6	ASSLGGRLAGDRETQY
TRBJ1-1	TRBV5-6	ASSLVGSAYAEAF
TRBJ2-5	TRBV27	ASSLSYPGQGATTQY
TRBJ1-2	TRBV27	ASSPGVRLGYT
TRBJ2-2	TRBV27	ASSLSMAGGTGELF